This TCR beta chain was captured by sequencing in a study of blood T cells in healthy people across ages. On the study more broadly: Template switching retrieved approximately one barcoded beta molecule for each two T cells.

A second roughly 6 to 11 cycle PCR used barcoded and J-beta primers. Each of the samples gave a minimum of 2.5 million paired-end reads that contained CDR3. TCRdb processed the 5' RACE reads anew with MiXCR; each CDR3 protein has one entry. Among roughly 730,000 distinct CDR3 sequences listed, 45% to 70% were seen once. A few counts support this clonotype. The germline V gene encodes CDR1 SQVTM and CDR2 ANQGSEA. The J segment lost 3 bases and the V segment lost 7 bases, leaving 30 bases of the junction unmatched. CDR3 length: 20 amino acids. The chain has TRBV29-1 and TRBJ2-7, with 7 bases identical to TRBD2. The receptor comes from a man aged 35-49 years in good health. The specimen sequenced was blood. CDR3 residues: CSALSRATGGRAGILYEQYF. Here the CDR3 DNA reads TGCAGCGCACTTTCCCGGGCCACAGGTGGTCGAGCGGGGATACTCTACGAGCAGTACTTC.